One T cell receptor (beta chain) is described in this entry. This sample is drawn from a study of blood T cell repertoires in COVID-19. Across the study: From T cells, B-cell-depleted T cells, or PBMCs came the material, which was cDNA or gDNA.

The ends lost 4 bases at V and 4 bases at J; junction bases unmatched: 9. Per the germline V gene, CDR1 is SGDLS and CDR2 is YYNGEE. This CDR3 has 16 residues. Participants came from roughly 23 US areas, aged about 18 to 90 years. Up to 2 weeks before entering the study, exposed participants had met a COVID-19 case. How the authors handled the data: Reference gene primer amplification in the assay estimated nucleated cell counts. Clones were sequenced by immunoSEQ multiplex PCR, and TCRdb holds only the in-frame ones, with some missing. D and trimming were read from the DNA, whereas the V and J calls and clone size are those reported in that table. The data hold roughly 200,000 clones, with 80% to 90% observed a single time.

The V gene is TRBV9, the J gene TRBJ1-4; 8 bases line up with TRBD1. This clonotype was sampled from a woman in her twenties or thirties who had been exposed to COVID-19. The source material was PBMCs or T cells enriched from blood (not recorded which). The CDR3 protein is CASSPLRTGINEKLFF. CDR3 nucleotide sequence: TGTGCCAGCAGCCCCCTGAGGACAGGGATTAATGAAAAACTGTTTTTT.